This note documents a single T cell receptor (beta chain) sequence. The data were obtained in a study of blood T cell repertoires in COVID-19. Study as a whole: Both acute and convalescent COVID-19 samples were obtained from the United States, Italy and Spain. T cells, B-cell-depleted T cells, or PBMCs supplied cDNA or gDNA.

Trimming took 0 bases from V and 2 from J; bases not matched to a gene: 7. Germline V gene sequence: CDR1 LGHDT, CDR2 YNNKEL (reference sequence). The CDR3 sequence is 17 residues long. The data were produced by immunoSEQ multiplex PCR, yet TCRdb's version contains in-frame clones alone and is incomplete. The data show 250,000 to 300,000 clones, about 82% seen once. This sequence was found in a man between 45 and 60 years old with active or convalescent COVID-19. This chain links TRBV3-1 (or the pseudogene TRBV3-2) with TRBJ2-1, with 7 bases fitting TRBD1. Sequencing input: peripheral blood. CDR3 DNA sequence: TGTGCCAGCAGCCAAGATGGGAGACAGGGCGCCTACAATGAGCAGTTCTTC. Translation gives CASSQDGRQGAYNEQFF.